These T cell receptor beta chains were read from a single sample in a study of CD8 T cells in ankylosing spondylitis. A single record per CDR3 protein comes from TCRdb applying MiXCR to the 5' RACE reads. The profile shows more than 500,000 distinct CDR3 sequences, approximately 5.3% of them singletons. Sequencing used blood, either unsorted or a sorted T cell fraction (not recorded which). These receptor sequences come from a male donor with ankylosing spondylitis. The CDR3 runs from the conserved cysteine through the conserved F or W. The D gene is left open where the match is weak. Not every row has a clone size; where given, it reads once, few, many or a size class.

cdr3_nt	cdr3_aa	clone_size	d_call	v_call	j_call
TGCGCCAGCAGTGAGTCGACGGGGGGGAATGAAAAACTGTTTTTT	CASSESTGGNEKLFF	many	-	TRBV10-2	TRBJ1-4
TGCAGTGTTCGGGTGGAGGGCAATCAGCCCCAGCATTTT	CSVRVEGNQPQHF	many	-	TRBV20-1	TRBJ1-5
TGTGCCAGCAGCCCCTCGGAGACCCAGTACTTC	CASSPSETQYF	many	-	TRBV7-9	TRBJ2-5
TGCAGTGCGGGCCAGGGAGCGGGCTACAATGAGCAGTTCTTC	CSAGQGAGYNEQFF	-	-	TRBV20-1	TRBJ2-1
TGTGCCAGCAGTTTATACCCGAGGACGGAGAACACTGAAGCTTTCTTT	CASSLYPRTENTEAFF	many	-	TRBV27	TRBJ1-1
TGTGCCAGCAATAATACCGAGGGGGAGGCCTATGGCTACACCTTC	CASNNTEGEAYGYTF	many	-	TRBV27	TRBJ1-2
TGCAGTGCTAGAGTGCGGGCCTACGAGCAGTACTTC	CSARVRAYEQYF	many	-	TRBV20-1	TRBJ2-7
TGCAGTGCTCGACAGCCAGACTGGAACACTGAAGCTTTCTTT	CSARQPDWNTEAFF	many	-	TRBV20-1	TRBJ1-1
TGCAGTGCTAGAGGAAAGGGGGCGGGTACTGAAGCTTTCTTT	CSARGKGAGTEAFF	many	TRBD1	TRBV20-1	TRBJ1-1
TGTGCCAGCAGCGTAGTGCCGAGAGAAAGGGGAGGCTACACCTTC	CASSVVPRERGGYTF	many	-	TRBV9	TRBJ1-2
TGTGCCAGCAGCTTAAGAGGGGGAGCCAGGACGCCTTTCTTT	CASSLRGGARTPFF	many	-	TRBV7-2	TRBJ1-1
TGTGCCAGCAGCCAAGATCCGTTGGGGGTTCAGTACTTC	CASSQDPLGVQYF	few	-	TRBV14	TRBJ2-4
TGTGCCAGCAAGGAGGAAAACACCGGGGAGCTGTTTTTT	CASKEENTGELFF	many	-	TRBV28	TRBJ2-2
TGTGCCACCAGTGACCCAGCGGGAGGGAAGAGGAATGAGCAGTTCTTC	CATSDPAGGKRNEQFF	many	TRBD2	TRBV24-1	TRBJ2-1
TGTGCCAGCTCACCTTTAGGGGACAGGCAGAACACTGAAGCTTTCTTT	CASSPLGDRQNTEAFF	few	TRBD1	TRBV18	TRBJ1-1
TGCAGTGCTGCAACCGGGACAGGGACAAATCAGCCCCAGCATTTT	CSAATGTGTNQPQHF	many	TRBD1	TRBV20-1	TRBJ1-5
TGTGCCAGCAGCCAAGGGACTAGCGGGGGGGCCTACGAGCAGTACTTC	CASSQGTSGGAYEQYF	many	TRBD2	TRBV4-2	TRBJ2-7
TGTGCTTACAGGGACAGGGGTTCCTACGAGCAGTACTTC	CAYRDRGSYEQYF	many	TRBD1	TRBV28	TRBJ2-7
TGCAGCGCGTCGTGGGCCGATAATGAAAAACTGTTTTTT	CSASWADNEKLFF	many	-	TRBV29-1	TRBJ1-4
TGTGCCAGCAGCTTGACTGGGGTAGGGGAGCAGTACTTC	CASSLTGVGEQYF	many	-	TRBV7-2	TRBJ2-7
TGTGCCAGCAGCTTGGACATACGGCACACTGAAGCTTTCTTT	CASSLDIRHTEAFF	many	-	TRBV5-6	TRBJ1-1
TGTGCCAGCAGTTCCGACTATAGCAATCAGCCCCAGCATTTT	CASSSDYSNQPQHF	many	-	TRBV12-3/TRBV12-4	TRBJ1-5
TGTGCCAGCAGCACTTACGGTCGGTCCGCTGAAGCTTTCTTT	CASSTYGRSAEAFF	many	-	TRBV7-2	TRBJ1-1
TGTGCCAGCAGTTTATCAGCGTCCCAGCCCCAGCATTTT	CASSLSASQPQHF	many	-	TRBV27	TRBJ1-5
TGTGCCAGCTCACCCAACCACAGTAACTATGGCTACACCTTC	CASSPNHSNYGYTF	many	-	TRBV18	TRBJ1-2
TGCGCCAGCAGCCTACGGGACGGCCTTAACTATGGCTACACCTTC	CASSLRDGLNYGYTF	many	-	TRBV5-1	TRBJ1-2
TGTGCCAGCAGTGAAAACAGCGGACCCTACAATGAGCAGTTCTTC	CASSENSGPYNEQFF	many	-	TRBV6-1	TRBJ2-1
TGTGCCAGCAGTTTAACACCCGGGACAGGGGAGTTCTACGAGCAGTACTTC	CASSLTPGTGEFYEQYF	many	TRBD1	TRBV12-3/TRBV12-4	TRBJ2-7
TGTGCCAGCAGTCGTAACCCTGGGGGTTCTGGGGCCAACGTCCTGACTTTC	CASSRNPGGSGANVLTF	many	-	TRBV7-2	TRBJ2-6
TGCAGTGCTATTAGTGACGGCAATCAGCCCCAGCATTTT	CSAISDGNQPQHF	many	-	TRBV20-1	TRBJ1-5
TGTGCCAGCAGTTGGGGCCACTACGAGCAGTACTTC	CASSWGHYEQYF	few	-	TRBV6-2/TRBV6-3	TRBJ2-7
TGTGCCAGCGGCGACATGGCCTACAACAACTTGAATGAGCAGTTCTTC	CASGDMAYNNLNEQFF	many	-	TRBV6-2/TRBV6-3	TRBJ2-1
TGTGCCAGCAGCTTAGGCCCCAGACAATTCACAGATACGCAGTATTTT	CASSLGPRQFTDTQYF	-	-	TRBV7-3	TRBJ2-3
TGTGCCAGCAGTTTATGGGGGGTTTCACCCCTCCACTTT	CASSLWGVSPLHF	few	-	TRBV27	TRBJ1-6
TGTGCCAGCAGCTTAATTTTTCCCACTACCGGGGAGCTGTTTTTT	CASSLIFPTTGELFF	few	-	TRBV11-1	TRBJ2-2
TGCGCCAGCAGCCAAGAACTAGCAGTTAACACCGGGGAGCTGTTTTTT	CASSQELAVNTGELFF	many	-	TRBV4-3	TRBJ2-2
TGTGCCAGCAGACCGGGACAGTCCACTGAAGCTTTCTTT	CASRPGQSTEAFF	many	TRBD1	TRBV27	TRBJ1-1
TGCAGCGTTAATCTTCGGCTTTTGATAAACACTGAAGCTTTCTTT	CSVNLRLLINTEAFF	many	-	TRBV29-1	TRBJ1-1
TGCAGTGCCAGATGGGAATGGGGTGCGGGATACAGCTCCTACGAGCAGTACTTC	CSARWEWGAGYSSYEQYF	many	-	TRBV20-1	TRBJ2-7
TGCGCCAGCAGCATTGGACTAGCGGCAGATACGCAGTATTTT	CASSIGLAADTQYF	-	TRBD2	TRBV5-1	TRBJ2-3
TGTGCCAGCAGTCCGTCTAGCGGGTCCAGCTCCTACGAGCAGTACTTC	CASSPSSGSSSYEQYF	many	TRBD2	TRBV6-2/TRBV6-3	TRBJ2-7
TGCTCCTCAAAAAGATGGGGTAGTCCAGATACGCAGTATTTT	CSSKRWGSPDTQYF	many	-	TRBV5-1	TRBJ2-3
TGCGCCAGCAGCGCCGGCTGGGGCACCGGGGAGCTGTTTTTT	CASSAGWGTGELFF	many	-	TRBV5-1	TRBJ2-2
TGTGCCAGCAGCCGGACGGTAAACACCATATATTTT	CASSRTVNTIYF	-	-	TRBV7-2	TRBJ1-3
TGCAGCGTTGACTACAGGGTCCAAGAGACCCAGTACTTC	CSVDYRVQETQYF	many	-	TRBV29-1	TRBJ2-5
TGTGCCAGCAGCTTACAATGGAACTACGAGCAGTACTTC	CASSLQWNYEQYF	many	-	TRBV7-6	TRBJ2-7
TGCAGCGTCCCCGGGCAGGGTTACACCGGGGAGCTGTTTTTT	CSVPGQGYTGELFF	-	-	TRBV29-1	TRBJ2-2
TGTGCCAGCAGACTAGGGGGCACAGATACGCAGTATTTT	CASRLGGTDTQYF	many	-	TRBV12-3/TRBV12-4	TRBJ2-3
TGTGCCAGCAGCTTAACCTGGGACGGTGCCTACGAGCAGTACTTC	CASSLTWDGAYEQYF	many	-	TRBV7-2	TRBJ2-7
TGCGCCAGCAGCCAAGGGACGGACAGGAATATGAACACTGAAGCTTTCTTT	CASSQGTDRNMNTEAFF	many	TRBD1	TRBV4-3	TRBJ1-1
TGTGCCAGCAGCTTAACTGGACCGTCGGGGACCCAGTACTTC	CASSLTGPSGTQYF	many	-	TRBV7-2	TRBJ2-5
TGTGCCAGCAGTCCCCCCGTTGGCGGGGGCGAGACCCAGTACTTC	CASSPPVGGGETQYF	many	-	TRBV28	TRBJ2-5
TGTGCCAGCAGTCCCCCGACAGGGCAATACTATGGCTACACCTTC	CASSPPTGQYYGYTF	many	TRBD1	TRBV28	TRBJ1-2